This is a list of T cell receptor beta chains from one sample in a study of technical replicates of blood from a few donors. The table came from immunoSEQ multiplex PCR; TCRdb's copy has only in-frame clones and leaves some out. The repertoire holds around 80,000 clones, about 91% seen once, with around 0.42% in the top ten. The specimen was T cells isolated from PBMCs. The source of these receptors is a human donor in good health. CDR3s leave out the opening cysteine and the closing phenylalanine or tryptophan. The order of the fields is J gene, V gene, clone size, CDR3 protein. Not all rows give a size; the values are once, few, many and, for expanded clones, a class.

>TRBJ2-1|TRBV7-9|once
ASSSSTSGSYNEQF
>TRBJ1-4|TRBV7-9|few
ASSSSTELEKLF
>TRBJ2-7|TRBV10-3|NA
AIRTSSNYEQY
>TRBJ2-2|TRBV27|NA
ASSLSGDGELF
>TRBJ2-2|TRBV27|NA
ASSLYSGGELF
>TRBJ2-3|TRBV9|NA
ASSDQAGATDTQY
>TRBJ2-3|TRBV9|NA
ASSAGTSGSGTDTQY
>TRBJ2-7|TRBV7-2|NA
ASSLVAGSSYEQY
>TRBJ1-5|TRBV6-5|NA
ASSYSQGGQPQH
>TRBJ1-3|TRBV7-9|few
ASSLTPTGTGNTIY
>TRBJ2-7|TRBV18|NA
ASSPRTTGVNEQY
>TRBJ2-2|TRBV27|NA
ASSFFVRNGELF
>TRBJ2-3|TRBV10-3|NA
ASLLGDQYTDTQY
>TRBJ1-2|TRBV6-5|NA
ASSEGANYGYT
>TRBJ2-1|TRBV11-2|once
ASSFTGINEQF
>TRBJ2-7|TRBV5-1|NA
ASSLGVGSSYEQY
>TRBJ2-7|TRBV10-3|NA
AIQDRTTYEQY
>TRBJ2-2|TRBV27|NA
ASSQGGVFGELF
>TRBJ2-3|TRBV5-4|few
ASSPSWASGRAADTQY
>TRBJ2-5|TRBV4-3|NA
ASSQQLAGDGETQY
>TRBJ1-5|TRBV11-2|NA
ASSLDINQPQH
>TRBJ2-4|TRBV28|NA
ASTPGLMNIQY
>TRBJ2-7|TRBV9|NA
ASSVEVGDSPLIVCEQY
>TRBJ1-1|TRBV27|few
ASSFGGWHTEAF
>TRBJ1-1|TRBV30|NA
AWSARTGWTEAF
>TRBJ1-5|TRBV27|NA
ASRTGDYSNQPQH
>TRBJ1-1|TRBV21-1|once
ASSEFMNTEAF
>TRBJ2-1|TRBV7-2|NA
ASSSGVTNEQF
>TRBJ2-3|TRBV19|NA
ASSTTSGSSDTQY
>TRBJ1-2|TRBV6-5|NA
ASSYLGGGSGYT
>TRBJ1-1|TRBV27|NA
ASSLPGRKAF
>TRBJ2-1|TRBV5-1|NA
ASSLEQGSYNEQF
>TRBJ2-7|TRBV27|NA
ASSSRSGGPYEQY
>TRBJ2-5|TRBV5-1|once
ASRTDSIQETQY
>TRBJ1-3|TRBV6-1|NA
ASSEYKGPGNTIY
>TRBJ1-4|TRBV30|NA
AAKQGVGEKLF
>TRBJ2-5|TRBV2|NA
ASQSSGRPKETQY
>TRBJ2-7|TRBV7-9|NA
ASSHGQVPYEQY
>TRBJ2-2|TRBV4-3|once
ASSQERGGTGELF